The rows below give T cell receptor beta chains drawn from one sample of a study of radiotherapy plus CTLA-4 blockade in lung cancer. The table came from immunoSEQ multiplex PCR; TCRdb's copy has only in-frame clones and leaves some out. The sample has around 55,000 clones, almost 85% seen once. Material: peripheral blood, obtained from a patient treated with radiotherapy plus ipilimumab. The receptors shown here come from a human donor with non-small cell lung cancer whose response to radiotherapy plus ipilimumab could not be evaluated. Each CDR3 is given with its conserved first and last residue. The D gene is left open where the match is weak. Clone size, where shown, is once, few, many, or a class for clones that have expanded.

d_call clone_size cdr3_length j_call v_call cdr3_aa cdr3_nt
TRBD1 - 16 TRBJ1-2 TRBV19 CASSNVPTGQVGGYTF TGTGCCAGTAGTAACGTACCGACAGGGCAAGTAGGTGGCTACACCTTC
- - 14 TRBJ1-3 TRBV6-6 CASGAGASGNTIYF TGTGCCAGCGGCGCGGGGGCTTCTGGAAACACCATATATTTT
- - 14 TRBJ1-5 TRBV30 CAWSVATLNQPQHF TGTGCCTGGAGTGTGGCGACTCTTAATCAGCCCCAGCATTTT
- - 13 TRBJ1-2 TRBV10-3 CAISDEGTYGYTF TGTGCCATCAGTGACGAGGGAACCTATGGCTACACCTTC
- - 16 TRBJ2-5 TRBV7-9 CASSFLDPGSQETQYF TGTGCCAGCAGCTTCCTTGACCCGGGGTCCCAAGAGACCCAGTACTTC
- few 14 TRBJ2-5 TRBV11-2 CASSRGQIQETQYF TGTGCCAGCAGCCGGGGACAAATCCAAGAGACCCAGTACTTC
- - 14 TRBJ2-3 TRBV18 CASSPMLVTDTQYF TGTGCCAGCTCACCAATGCTAGTCACAGATACGCAGTATTTT
TRBD2 - 15 TRBJ2-7 TRBV6-6 CASRSSGSTTYEQYF TGTGCCAGCAGGTCTAGCGGGAGCACGACCTACGAGCAGTACTTC
TRBD2 - 16 TRBJ2-3 TRBV5-1 CASSLQTSGATDTQYF TGCGCCAGCAGCCTACAGACTAGCGGGGCCACAGATACGCAGTATTTT
TRBD1 few 14 TRBJ2-7 TRBV6-5 CASLRQGSTYEQYF TGTGCCAGCCTGAGACAGGGAAGTACCTACGAGCAGTACTTC
TRBD1 - 14 TRBJ1-2 TRBV7-2 CASSTGTDSSGYTF TGTGCCAGCAGCACCGGGACAGACTCTAGTGGCTACACCTTC
TRBD1 - 14 TRBJ1-2 TRBV5-6 CASSWGTGGLGYTF TGTGCCAGCAGCTGGGGGACAGGGGGCTTAGGCTACACCTTC
- - 14 TRBJ2-7 TRBV28 CASYSAGSYYEQYF TGTGCCAGCTATTCAGCAGGCTCCTACTACGAGCAGTACTTC
- - 14 TRBJ2-1 TRBV7-9 CASQRGGLTNEQFF TGTGCCAGCCAGAGGGGGGGCCTCACCAATGAGCAGTTCTTC
TRBD1 - 14 TRBJ2-5 TRBV9 CASSPRTGAREQYF TGTGCCAGCAGCCCCCGGACAGGAGCGAGGGAGCAGTACTTC
TRBD2 - 18 TRBJ2-2 TRBV7-2 CASRKGLAGVKGPGELFF TGTGCCAGCAGAAAGGGACTAGCGGGAGTCAAGGGCCCCGGGGAGCTGTTTTTT
- few 15 TRBJ2-5 TRBV7-9 CASSSPSRGQETQYF TGTGCCAGCAGCTCCCCATCCCGGGGCCAAGAGACCCAGTACTTC
- - 14 TRBJ2-7 TRBV5-8 CASRSTVSSYEQYF TGTGCCAGCAGGTCGACAGTTTCCTCCTACGAGCAGTACTTC
- few 13 TRBJ2-7 TRBV5-4 CASSFVDGYEQYF TGTGCCAGCAGCTTCGTCGACGGGTACGAGCAGTACTTC
TRBD2 once 16 TRBJ2-3 TRBV19 CASSPSGLAGPDTQYF TGTGCCAGTAGTCCGTCGGGACTAGCGGGTCCAGATACGCAGTATTTT
- once 13 TRBJ1-2 TRBV6-5 CASSPGRDQGYTF TGTGCCAGCAGCCCAGGGAGGGACCAGGGCTACACCTTC
TRBD2 - 16 TRBJ2-3 TRBV11-2 CASSLDGGLVVDTQYF TGTGCCAGCAGCTTAGATGGGGGACTAGTAGTAGATACGCAGTATTTT
- - 13 TRBJ2-3 TRBV6-6 CASSSTPFNTQYF TGTGCCAGCAGTTCGACTCCTTTCAATACGCAGTATTTT
TRBD2 - 16 TRBJ2-5 TRBV7-8 CASSFSGLGGLETQYF TGTGCCAGCAGCTTCTCCGGACTAGGAGGTTTAGAGACCCAGTACTTC
- - 12 TRBJ1-1 TRBV5-1 CASGSGGTEAFF TGCGCCAGCGGCTCGGGGGGAACTGAAGCTTTCTTT
- - 14 TRBJ1-1 TRBV4-1 CASSRDTRNTEAFF TGCGCCAGCAGCCGGGACACGAGAAACACTGAAGCTTTCTTT
- - 12 TRBJ2-7 TRBV6-1 CASAASLYEQYF TGTGCCAGCGCTGCGTCCCTCTACGAGCAGTACTTC